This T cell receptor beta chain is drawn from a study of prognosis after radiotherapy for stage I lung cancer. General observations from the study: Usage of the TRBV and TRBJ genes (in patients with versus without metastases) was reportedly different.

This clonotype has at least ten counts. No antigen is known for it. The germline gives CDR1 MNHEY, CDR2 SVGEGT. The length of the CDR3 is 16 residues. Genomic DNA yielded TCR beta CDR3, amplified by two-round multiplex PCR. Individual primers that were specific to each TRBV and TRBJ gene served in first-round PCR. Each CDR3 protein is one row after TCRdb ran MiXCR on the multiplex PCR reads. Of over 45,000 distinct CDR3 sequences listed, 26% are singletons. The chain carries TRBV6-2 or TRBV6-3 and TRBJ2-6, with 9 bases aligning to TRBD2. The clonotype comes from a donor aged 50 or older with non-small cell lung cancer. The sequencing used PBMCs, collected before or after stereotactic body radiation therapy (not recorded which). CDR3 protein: CAAGGGHSSGANVLTF. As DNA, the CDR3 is TGTGCTGCGGGGGGGGGCCACTCCTCTGGGGCCAACGTCCTGACTTTC.